The 20 T cell receptor beta chains given below trace back to one sample, sequenced in a study of blood T cell repertoires in COVID-19. Some clones are missing from TCRdb's copy, which holds only in-frame ones; the method was immunoSEQ multiplex PCR. The sample lists over 85,000 clones, 88% occurring once. The source material was peripheral blood. These receptors were collected from a woman in her 70s with acute or convalescent COVID-19.

This clone was seen only once. The chain employs TRBV6-5 and TRBJ2-7; 9 bases fit TRBD1. CDR3 length equals 13 residues. The trim removed 8 bases at V and 3 bases at J, leaving 5 bases unmatched. CDR1 MNHEY and CDR2 SVGAGI come from the germline V gene. The CDR3 bases are TGTGCCAGCTGGGGACAGGGCGACTACGAGCAGTACTTC. Translating gives CASWGQGDYEQYF.

The chain recombines TRBV7-9 with TRBJ1-6; 9 nucleotides line up with TRBD1. Germline-derived CDR1 and CDR2 are SEHNR and FQNEAQ (reference sequence). This CDR3 has 17 residues. V lost 5 bases, J lost 9 bases, and 14 bases stayed unmatched. The CDR3 nucleotides are TGTGCCAGCAGCCCACTGAGCAGTGGGACAGGGTTTTCACCCCTCCACTTT. Encoded protein: CASSPLSSGTGFSPLHF.

V is TRBV27 and J is TRBJ1-2; D may be TRBD1 (6 bases). This CDR3 is built from 16 residues. Trimming cost V 2 bases and J 2 bases, with 15 bases left between them. CDR1 is MNHEY and CDR2 is SMNVEV in the germline V gene (reference sequence). The CDR3 bases are TGTGCCAGCAGTTTAAGTCCAGGGGACGGAAACTATGGCTACACCTTC. It encodes CASSLSPGDGNYGYTF.

The DNA of the CDR3 is TGTGCCAGTAGTATAGATAGGGAGCGGGCCCTAGTCCAAAATGAGCAGTTCTTC. Its protein is CASSIDRERALVQNEQFF. V usage is TRBV19 and J usage is TRBJ2-1, with a tentative D call TRBD2 (6 bases). Germline loops: CDR1 LNHDA, CDR2 SQIVND (reference sequence). Trimming took 0 bases from V and 7 from J, leaving 22 bases between them. This CDR3 has 18 amino acids.

The V gene is TRBV2, the J gene TRBJ2-1; 7 bases are a match to TRBD2. This CDR3 has 14 residues. In germline, CDR1 is SNHLY, CDR2 FYNNEI. The V gene end was trimmed by 5 bases and the J gene end by 4 bases; junction bases not matched to a gene: 5. CDR3 sequence: CASSPQRDYNEQFF. Written as DNA, the CDR3 is TGTGCCAGCAGTCCCCAGCGGGATTACAATGAGCAGTTCTTC.

The chain has TRBV15 and TRBJ2-2, with TRBD1 as a possible D gene (5 bases). Germline V gene lookup returns CDR1 LNHNV and CDR2 YYDKDF (reference sequence). Trimming took off 6 bases at V and 1 base at J, with 12 bases between the two ends. The CDR3 has 15 amino acids. The CDR3 sequence is CATSSRQKNTGELFF. Written as DNA, the CDR3 is TGTGCCACCAGTTCCCGACAGAAGAACACCGGGGAGCTGTTTTTT.

The V and J genes are TRBV7-9 and TRBJ1-4; D is uncertain. Between the trimmed V and J ends, which lost 1 base and 5 bases, there was a span of 11 bases. There are 15 residues in the CDR3. Per the germline V gene, CDR1 is SEHNR and CDR2 is FQNEAQ (reference sequence). In DNA form, the CDR3 reads TGTGCCAGCAGCTTAGGAGGGTACGGGAATGAAAAACTGTTTTTT. This translates into CASSLGGYGNEKLFF.

This clone was recorded once. The chain recombines TRBV19 with TRBJ1-6, with TRBD1 as a possible D gene (6 bases). The CDR3 contains 13 residues. The germline CDR1 and CDR2 sequences are LNHDA and SQIVND (reference sequence). Trimming shortened V by 7 bases and J by 7 bases, and 11 bases separated the two germline ends. The CDR3 protein is CASKFQGNSPLHF. The CDR3, as DNA: TGTGCCAGTAAGTTCCAGGGGAATTCACCCCTCCACTTT.

This chain joins TRBV7-2 and TRBJ1-2; 7 positions match TRBD1. The V segment lost 5 bases and the J segment 3 bases; nucleotides outside the gene matches: 6. Germline V CDR1 and CDR2: SGHTA, FQGNSA. This CDR3 region has 14 residues. CDR3 in amino acids: CASSILRGHYGYTF. CDR3 nucleotide sequence: TGTGCCAGCAGCATCTTAAGGGGGCACTATGGCTACACCTTC.

The chain employs TRBV7-8 and TRBJ2-1, with D perhaps matching TRBD2 (8 bases). CDR1 is SGHVS and CDR2 is FQNEAQ in the germline V gene. V lost 5 bases and J 3 bases, leaving 38 bases between the germline ends. The CDR3 has 23 residues. The CDR3 reads CASSPRLRHRGLRLATYYNEQFF. The CDR3 coding sequence is TGTGCCAGCAGCCCACGCTTACGTCACAGGGGCCTTAGACTAGCGACTTACTACAATGAGCAGTTCTTC.

This chain links TRBV5-1 with TRBJ1-4; D possibly corresponds to TRBD1 (6 bases). CDR1 and CDR2 (germline): SGHRS, YFSETQ. Trimming left V 4 bases short and J 4 bases short, with 17 bases between. CDR3 length equals 16 residues. The CDR3 DNA sequence: TGCGCCAGCAGCCCTGACCGACAGGAGCTTAATGAAAAACTGTTTTTT. Translated: CASSPDRQELNEKLFF.

The chain has TRBV28 and TRBJ2-7; D is possibly TRBD1 (6 bases). V lost 6 bases to trimming and J lost 2 bases, with 20 bases between them. Germline assignment: CDR1 MDHEN and CDR2 SYDVKM. The CDR3 runs 16 residues. This chain's CDR3 is CASSLQPDSKAYEQYF. The CDR3, as DNA: TGTGCCAGCAGCCTACAACCGGACAGCAAGGCCTACGAGCAGTACTTC.

Only one count was recorded for this clone. The genes are TRBV4-2 and TRBJ2-6; 10 bases are shared with TRBD1. Germline loops: CDR1 LGHNA, CDR2 YNFKEQ. V lost 0 bases to trimming and J lost 0 bases; unmatched junction nucleotides: 5. The CDR3 covers 19 residues. The CDR3 loop is CASSQETGTGASGANVLTF. CDR3 DNA sequence: TGTGCCAGCAGCCAAGAAACCGGGACAGGGGCCTCTGGGGCCAACGTCCTGACTTTC.

This chain connects TRBV5-1 to TRBJ2-3; 12 bases are shared with TRBD2. CDR1 and CDR2 from the germline V gene are SGHRS and YFSETQ. CDR3 length: 20 residues. V was clipped by 0 bases and J by 2 bases; unmatched bases: 13. The CDR3 nucleotides read TGCGCCAGCAGCTTGGCGGCTAGCGGGAGGGCCGAGGTTTTCACAGATACGCAGTATTTT. It encodes CASSLAASGRAEVFTDTQYF.

This clone has just a few counts. The V and J genes are TRBV2 and TRBJ1-1; TRBD1 might be the D (5 bases). V shed 4 bases and J shed 5 bases, with 11 bases lying between them. CDR1 is SNHLY, CDR2 FYNNEI, per germline. This CDR3 spans 13 amino acids. Here the CDR3 DNA reads TGTGCCAGCAGTGTCGGGGGGAGTACTGAAGCTTTCTTT. Its translation is CASSVGGSTEAFF.

The rearrangement uses TRBV5-6 and TRBJ1-1; TRBD1 agrees at 9 bases. Germline V gene sequence: CDR1 SGHDT, CDR2 YYEEEE. CDR3 length: 16 residues. V gave up 3 bases and J gave up 1 base; unmatched junction bases: 7. The CDR3 DNA reads as TGTGCCAGCAGCTACGGGACAGGGAAGGGGAACACTGAAGCTTTCTTT. Its protein product is CASSYGTGKGNTEAFF.

The gene calls are TRBV7-9 and TRBJ1-1; D remains unclear. CDR1 is SEHNR, CDR2 FQNEAQ, per germline (reference sequence). Deletions cut 0 bases from V and 1 base from J, with 6 bases between. The length of the CDR3 is 14 residues. The chain's CDR3 is CASSLAVRNTEAFF. In DNA form, the CDR3 reads TGTGCCAGCAGCTTAGCGGTGCGGAACACTGAAGCTTTCTTT.

The chain carries TRBV2 and TRBJ1-5; no reliable D call. Germline-derived CDR1 and CDR2 are SNHLY and FYNNEI. This CDR3 spans 15 amino acids. The V end lost 5 bases, the J end lost 2 bases, and 13 bases lay between the germline ends. The DNA for the CDR3 is TGTGCCAGCAGTCTCCACCAGGTTGGCAATCAGCCCCAGCATTTT. This translates into CASSLHQVGNQPQHF.

This rearrangement joins TRBV5-1 to TRBJ1-2; a possible D gene is TRBD1 (5 bases). Germline V gene data show CDR1 as SGHRS and CDR2 as YFSETQ. The CDR3 consists of 14 residues. The V end was cut by 4 bases, the J end by 8 bases, with 18 bases between. CDR3 protein: CASSTDIPGMGYTF. The CDR3, as DNA: TGCGCCAGCAGCACGGACATCCCCGGAATGGGCTACACCTTC.

This clone has just a few counts. CDR3 in amino acids: CASSYLSGPNQPQHF. The CDR3 coding sequence is TGTGCCAGCAGCTACCTAAGCGGGCCCAATCAGCCCCAGCATTTT. The chain couples TRBV7-9 to TRBJ1-5; no clear D gene. This CDR3 region has 15 residues. V lost 4 bases to trimming and J lost 3 bases, with 13 bases between them. CDR1 and CDR2 from the germline V gene are SEHNR and FQNEAQ (reference sequence).